This TCR beta chain was identified during a study of blood T cell repertoires in COVID-19. The overall study: The study drew acute and convalescent COVID-19 samples from the United States, Italy and Spain.

Trimming took 4 bases from V and 11 from J, leaving 15 bases between them. This CDR3 contains 13 residues. Looked up from germline, CDR1 is MDHEN and CDR2 is SYDVKM. In the original analysis: Estimation of nucleated cell counts was performed using reference gene primer amplification. Profiled with immunoSEQ multiplex PCR; TCRdb holds only in-frame clones, not every one. V and J calls and clone size are as listed in that table; D and trimming were resolved from the DNA. Here the sample spans around 160,000 clones, around 87% being singletons. The chain combines TRBV28 with TRBJ1-5; no clear D gene. The clonotype originates from an older man with acute or convalescent COVID-19. The specimen sequenced was peripheral blood. The CDR3 protein is CASSSTGPGAQHF. CDR3 in DNA: TGTGCCAGCAGTTCAACGGGCCCCGGGGCCCAGCATTTT.